Listed below are T cell receptor beta chains from one sample, sequenced in a study of OX40 agonist ivuxolimab in advanced cancers. The repertoire was sequenced with immunoSEQ multiplex PCR; TCRdb's copy has only in-frame clones and lacks some. The top ten clones hold around 3.9% of a sample with about 63,000 clones, roughly nine tenths of them seen once. Sequencing was performed on CD4+ or CD8+ T cells sorted from blood, taken in a trial of the OX40 agonist ivuxolimab. The source of these receptors is an adult with an advanced solid tumor such as melanoma, head and neck, liver or kidney cancer. Both conserved end residues are part of each CDR3. A D gene is named only where the DNA matches it firmly. Rows give clone size only sometimes, using once, few, many, or a class for an expanded clone.

D gene	V gene	J gene	clone size	CDR3 protein	CDR3 DNA
-	TRBV9	TRBJ2-5	once	CASSDPTVETQYF	TGTGCCAGCAGCGACCCTACGGTAGAGACCCAGTACTTC
TRBD2	TRBV5-6	TRBJ2-5	-	CASSRGLAGAGETQYF	TGTGCCAGCAGCCGGGGACTAGCGGGGGCGGGAGAGACCCAGTACTTC
-	TRBV9	TRBJ2-2	-	CASSAVVGGELFF	TGTGCCAGCAGCGCCGTAGTTGGCGGGGAGCTGTTTTTT
-	TRBV30	TRBJ2-2	-	CAWRMPGRTAGELFF	TGTGCCTGGAGGATGCCTGGACGTACGGCCGGGGAGCTGTTTTTT
-	TRBV6-1	TRBJ1-2	-	CASSWEVNYGYTF	TGTGCCAGCAGCTGGGAGGTGAACTATGGCTACACCTTC
-	TRBV7-9	TRBJ1-5	-	CASSLSFQPQHF	TGTGCCAGCAGCTTAAGTTTTCAGCCCCAGCATTTT
-	TRBV27	TRBJ1-1	-	CASSSGVIRGIEAFF	TGTGCCAGCAGTTCCGGGGTAATACGAGGAATTGAAGCTTTCTTT
TRBD1	TRBV4-3	TRBJ2-7	once	CASSKYRDRTSYEQYF	TGCGCCAGCAGTAAATACCGGGACAGGACTTCCTACGAGCAGTACTTC
-	TRBV12-5	TRBJ2-2	-	CASGLDPGHLKRPNTGELFF	TGTGCTAGTGGTTTGGACCCGGGACACCTAAAGCGTCCAAACACCGGGGAGCTGTTTTTT
TRBD1	TRBV7-3	TRBJ1-1	-	CASSLGGGRYTEAFF	TGTGCCAGCAGCTTAGGAGGGGGCAGGTACACTGAAGCTTTCTTT
-	TRBV5-6	TRBJ2-3	-	CASSSLASLDSSNTDTQYF	TGTGCCAGCAGCTCCTTAGCGTCCCTAGACTCGTCAAACACAGATACGCAGTATTTT
-	TRBV4-3	TRBJ2-1	-	CASSHRAGPYNEQFF	TGCGCCAGCAGCCACCGTGCCGGACCATACAATGAGCAGTTCTTC
-	TRBV27	TRBJ2-1	-	CASSLSRVRNEQFF	TGTGCCAGCAGTTTATCGCGGGTGCGGAATGAGCAGTTCTTC
-	TRBV21-1	TRBJ2-3	-	CASSIGRGRGYADTQYF	TGTGCCAGCAGCATTGGGAGGGGCAGGGGATACGCAGATACGCAGTATTTT
-	TRBV27	TRBJ2-1	-	CASSLLGDEQFF	TGTGCCAGCAGTTTATTAGGCGATGAGCAGTTCTTC
-	TRBV19	TRBJ2-3	once	CASNVLGGGTDTQYF	TGTGCCAGTAACGTCCTCGGCGGGGGCACAGATACGCAGTATTTT
TRBD2	TRBV9	TRBJ2-3	-	CASSAQRGKDTQYF	TGTGCCAGCAGCGCCCAGCGGGGGAAAGATACGCAGTATTTT
TRBD1	TRBV19	TRBJ1-1	-	CASSFPRTGDTEAFF	TGTGCCAGTAGTTTCCCCAGAACAGGGGACACTGAAGCTTTCTTT
TRBD2	TRBV7-8	TRBJ2-3	once	CASSLITSGTDTQYF	TGTGCCAGCAGCTTGATAACTAGCGGGACTGATACGCAGTATTTT
-	TRBV5-1	TRBJ2-1	-	CASSGRSYNEQFF	TGCGCCAGCAGCGGGCGGTCCTACAATGAGCAGTTCTTC
TRBD1	TRBV9	TRBJ2-5	few	CASSVRQGAGETQYF	TGTGCCAGCAGCGTAAGACAGGGTGCCGGGGAGACCCAGTACTTC
-	TRBV10-3	TRBJ1-1	few	CAISDTGLNTEAFF	TGTGCCATCAGTGACACAGGGTTGAACACTGAAGCTTTCTTT
TRBD2	TRBV9	TRBJ2-1	-	CASSVGLADYNEQFF	TGTGCCAGCAGCGTAGGCCTAGCGGACTACAATGAGCAGTTCTTC